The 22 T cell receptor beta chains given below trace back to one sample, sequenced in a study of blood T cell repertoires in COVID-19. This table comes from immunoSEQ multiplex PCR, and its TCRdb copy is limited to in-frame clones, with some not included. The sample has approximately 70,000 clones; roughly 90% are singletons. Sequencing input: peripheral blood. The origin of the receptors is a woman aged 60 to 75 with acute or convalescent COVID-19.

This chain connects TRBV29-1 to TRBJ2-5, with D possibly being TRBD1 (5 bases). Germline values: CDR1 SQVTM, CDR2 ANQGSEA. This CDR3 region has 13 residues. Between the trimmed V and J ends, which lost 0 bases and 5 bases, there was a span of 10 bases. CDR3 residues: CSVEDLPGETQYF. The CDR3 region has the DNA TGCAGCGTTGAAGATCTCCCAGGGGAGACCCAGTACTTC.

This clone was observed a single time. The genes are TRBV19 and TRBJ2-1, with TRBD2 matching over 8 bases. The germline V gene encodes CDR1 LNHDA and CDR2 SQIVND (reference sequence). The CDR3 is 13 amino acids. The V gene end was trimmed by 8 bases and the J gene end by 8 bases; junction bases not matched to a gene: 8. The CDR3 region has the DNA TGTGCCAGTGGCGGGGGGCAGAGGGATGAGCAGTTCTTC. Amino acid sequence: CASGGGQRDEQFF.

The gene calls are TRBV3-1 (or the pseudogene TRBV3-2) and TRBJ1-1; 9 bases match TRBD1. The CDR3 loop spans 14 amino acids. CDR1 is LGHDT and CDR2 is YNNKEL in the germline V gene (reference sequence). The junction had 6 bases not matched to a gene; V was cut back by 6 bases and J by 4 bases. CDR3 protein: CASRPGTGITEAFF. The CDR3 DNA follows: TGTGCCAGCAGGCCCGGGACAGGGATCACTGAAGCTTTCTTT.

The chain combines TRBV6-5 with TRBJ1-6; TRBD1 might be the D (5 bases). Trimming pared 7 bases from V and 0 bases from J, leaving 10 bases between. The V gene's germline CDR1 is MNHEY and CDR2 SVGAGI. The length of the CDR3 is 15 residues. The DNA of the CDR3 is TGTGCCAGCATCGGGACTCCCTCCTATAATTCACCCCTCCACTTT. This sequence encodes CASIGTPSYNSPLHF.

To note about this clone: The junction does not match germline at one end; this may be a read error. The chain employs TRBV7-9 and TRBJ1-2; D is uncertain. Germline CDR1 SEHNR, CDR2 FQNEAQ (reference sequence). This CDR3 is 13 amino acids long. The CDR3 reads CASTLGGASGYTF. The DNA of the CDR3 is TGTGCCAGCACCTTAGGTGGAGCTTCGGGCTACACCTTC.

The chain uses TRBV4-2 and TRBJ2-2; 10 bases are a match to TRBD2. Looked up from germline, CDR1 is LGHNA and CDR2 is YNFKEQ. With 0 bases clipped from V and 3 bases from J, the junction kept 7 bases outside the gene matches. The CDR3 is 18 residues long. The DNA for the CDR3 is TGTGCCAGCAGCCAAGATAGGCTAGCGGGAGTCGACACCGGGGAGCTGTTTTTT. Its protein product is CASSQDRLAGVDTGELFF.

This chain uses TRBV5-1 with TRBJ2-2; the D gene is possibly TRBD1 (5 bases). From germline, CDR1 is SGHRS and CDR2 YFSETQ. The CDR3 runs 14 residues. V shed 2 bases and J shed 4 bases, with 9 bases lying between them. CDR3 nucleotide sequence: TGCGCCAGCAGCTTAGGGGAACCCACCGGGGAGCTGTTTTTT. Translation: CASSLGEPTGELFF.

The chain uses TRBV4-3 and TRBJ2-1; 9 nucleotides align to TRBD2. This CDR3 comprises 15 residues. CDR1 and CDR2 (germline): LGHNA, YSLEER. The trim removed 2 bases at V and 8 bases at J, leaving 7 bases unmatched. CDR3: CASSQIAGAHYEQFF. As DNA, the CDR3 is TGCGCCAGCAGCCAAATAGCGGGAGCCCACTATGAGCAGTTCTTC.

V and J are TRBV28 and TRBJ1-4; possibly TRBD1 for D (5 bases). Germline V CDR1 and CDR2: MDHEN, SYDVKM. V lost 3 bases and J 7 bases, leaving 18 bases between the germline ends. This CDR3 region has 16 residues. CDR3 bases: TGTGCCAGCAGTTTTTATTCGGGCAGGGAGGGTGAAAAACTGTTTTTT. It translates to CASSFYSGREGEKLFF.

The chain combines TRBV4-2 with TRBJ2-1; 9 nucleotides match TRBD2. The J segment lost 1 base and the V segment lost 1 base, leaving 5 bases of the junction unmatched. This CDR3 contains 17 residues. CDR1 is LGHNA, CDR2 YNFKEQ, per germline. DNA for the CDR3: TGTGCCAGCAGCCAAGTAGGAGCGGGGGGTTCCTACAATGAGCAGTTCTTC. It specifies CASSQVGAGGSYNEQFF.

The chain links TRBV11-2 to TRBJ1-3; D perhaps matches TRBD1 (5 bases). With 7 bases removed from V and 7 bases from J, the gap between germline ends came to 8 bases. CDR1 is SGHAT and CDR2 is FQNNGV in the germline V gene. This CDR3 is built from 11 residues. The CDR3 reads CASTPGNTIYF. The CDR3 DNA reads TGTGCCAGCACCCCAGGGAACACCATATATTTT. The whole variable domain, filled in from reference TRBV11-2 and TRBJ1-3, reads EAGVAQSPRYKIIEKRQSVAFWCNPISGHATLYWYQQILGQGPKLLIQFQNNGVVDDSQLPKDRFSAERLKGVDSTLKIQPAKLEDSAVYLCASTPGNTIYFGEGSWLTVV.

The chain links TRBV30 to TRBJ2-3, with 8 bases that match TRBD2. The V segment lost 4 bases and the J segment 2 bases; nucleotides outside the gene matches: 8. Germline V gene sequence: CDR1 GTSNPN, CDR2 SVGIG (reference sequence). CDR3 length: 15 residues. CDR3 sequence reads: CAWNKGSGVTDTQYF. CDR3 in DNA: TGTGCCTGGAATAAAGGTAGCGGGGTCACAGATACGCAGTATTTT.

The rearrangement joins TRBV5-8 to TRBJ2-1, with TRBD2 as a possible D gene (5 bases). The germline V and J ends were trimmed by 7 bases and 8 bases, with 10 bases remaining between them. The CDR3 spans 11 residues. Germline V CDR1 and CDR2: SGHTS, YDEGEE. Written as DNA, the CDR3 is TGTGCCAGCGGCCTGAGGGATGAGCAGTTCTTC. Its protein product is CASGLRDEQFF.

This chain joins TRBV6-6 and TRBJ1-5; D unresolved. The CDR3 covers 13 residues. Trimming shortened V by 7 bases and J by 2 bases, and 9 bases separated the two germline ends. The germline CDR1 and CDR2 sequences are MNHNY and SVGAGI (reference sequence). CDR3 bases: TGTGCCAGCATCTTATCTGGCAATCAGCCCCAGCATTTT. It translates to CASILSGNQPQHF.

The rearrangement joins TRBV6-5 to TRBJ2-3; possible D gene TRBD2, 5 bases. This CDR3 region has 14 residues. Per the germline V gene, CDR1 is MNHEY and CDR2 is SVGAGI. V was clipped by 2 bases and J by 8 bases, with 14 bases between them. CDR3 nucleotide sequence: TGTGCCAGCAGTTACAACGGGATGCACGTTACGCAGTATTTT. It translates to CASSYNGMHVTQYF.

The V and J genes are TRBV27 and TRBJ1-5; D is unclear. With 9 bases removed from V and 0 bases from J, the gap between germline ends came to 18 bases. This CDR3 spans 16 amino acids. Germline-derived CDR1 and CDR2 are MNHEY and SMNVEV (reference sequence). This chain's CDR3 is CASTLPVGGSNQPQHF. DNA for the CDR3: TGTGCCAGTACTCTCCCCGTAGGCGGTAGCAATCAGCCCCAGCATTTT.

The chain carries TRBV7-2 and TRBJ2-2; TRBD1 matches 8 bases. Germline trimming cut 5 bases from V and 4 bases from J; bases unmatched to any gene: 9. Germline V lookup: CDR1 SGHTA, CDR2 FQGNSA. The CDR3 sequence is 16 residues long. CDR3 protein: CASSQTGAGRTGELFF. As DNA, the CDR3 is TGTGCCAGCAGCCAGACAGGGGCCGGACGCACCGGGGAGCTGTTTTTT.

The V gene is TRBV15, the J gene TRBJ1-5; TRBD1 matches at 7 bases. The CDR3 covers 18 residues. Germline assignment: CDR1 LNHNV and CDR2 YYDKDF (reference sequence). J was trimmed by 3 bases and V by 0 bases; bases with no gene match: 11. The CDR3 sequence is CATSRDRHNRGVNQPQHF. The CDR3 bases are TGTGCCACCAGCAGAGATCGTCACAACAGGGGAGTCAATCAGCCCCAGCATTTT.

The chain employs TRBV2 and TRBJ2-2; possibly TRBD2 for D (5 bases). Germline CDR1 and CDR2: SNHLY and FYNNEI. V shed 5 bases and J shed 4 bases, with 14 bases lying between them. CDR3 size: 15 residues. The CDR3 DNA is TGTGCCAGCAGTTCTGCGGGCAGAGGCACCGGGGAGCTGTTTTTT. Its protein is CASSSAGRGTGELFF.

The CDR3 here is CASSAIRAGGTDTQYF. CDR3 nucleotide sequence: TGTGCCAGCAGCGCAATCAGGGCTGGAGGCACAGATACGCAGTATTTT. The V call is TRBV9, the J call TRBJ2-3; possible D gene TRBD1, 5 bases. The CDR3 is 16 amino acids. CDR1 SGDLS and CDR2 YYNGEE come from the germline V gene. V dropped 3 bases and J dropped 1 base, with 15 bases sitting between them.

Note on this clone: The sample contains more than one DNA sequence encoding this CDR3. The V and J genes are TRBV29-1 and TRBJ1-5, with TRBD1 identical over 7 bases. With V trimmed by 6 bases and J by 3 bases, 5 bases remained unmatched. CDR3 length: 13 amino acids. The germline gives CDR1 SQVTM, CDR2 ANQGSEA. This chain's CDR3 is CSVGGQDNQPQHF. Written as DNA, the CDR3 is TGCAGCGTAGGAGGACAGGACAATCAGCCCCAGCATTTT.

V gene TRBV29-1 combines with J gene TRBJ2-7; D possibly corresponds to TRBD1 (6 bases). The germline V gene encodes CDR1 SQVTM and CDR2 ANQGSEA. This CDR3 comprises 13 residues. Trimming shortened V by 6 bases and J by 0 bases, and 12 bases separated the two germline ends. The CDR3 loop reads CSVRTANSYEQYV. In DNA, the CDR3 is TGCAGCGTACGGACAGCGAACTCCTACGAGCAGTACGTC.